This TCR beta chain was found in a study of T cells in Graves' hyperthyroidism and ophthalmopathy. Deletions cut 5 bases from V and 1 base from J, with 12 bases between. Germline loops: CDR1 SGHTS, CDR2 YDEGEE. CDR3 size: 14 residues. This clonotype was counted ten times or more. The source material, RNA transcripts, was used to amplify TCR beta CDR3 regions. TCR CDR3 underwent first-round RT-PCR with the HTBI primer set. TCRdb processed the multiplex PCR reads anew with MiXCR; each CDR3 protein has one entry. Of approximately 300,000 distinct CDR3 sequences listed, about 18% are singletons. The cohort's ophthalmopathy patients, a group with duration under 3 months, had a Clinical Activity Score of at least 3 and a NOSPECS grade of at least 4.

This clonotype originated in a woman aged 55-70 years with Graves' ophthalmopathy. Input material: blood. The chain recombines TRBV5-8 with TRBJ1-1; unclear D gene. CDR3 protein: CASRTFSTNTEAFF. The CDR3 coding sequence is TGTGCCAGCAGGACCTTTAGTACGAACACTGAAGCTTTCTTT. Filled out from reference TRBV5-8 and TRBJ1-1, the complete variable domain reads EAGVTQSPTHLIKTRGQQATLRCSPISGHTSVYWYQQALGLGLQFLLWYDEGEERNRGNFPPRFSGRQFPNYSSELNVNALELEDSALYLCASRTFSTNTEAFFGQGTRLTVV.